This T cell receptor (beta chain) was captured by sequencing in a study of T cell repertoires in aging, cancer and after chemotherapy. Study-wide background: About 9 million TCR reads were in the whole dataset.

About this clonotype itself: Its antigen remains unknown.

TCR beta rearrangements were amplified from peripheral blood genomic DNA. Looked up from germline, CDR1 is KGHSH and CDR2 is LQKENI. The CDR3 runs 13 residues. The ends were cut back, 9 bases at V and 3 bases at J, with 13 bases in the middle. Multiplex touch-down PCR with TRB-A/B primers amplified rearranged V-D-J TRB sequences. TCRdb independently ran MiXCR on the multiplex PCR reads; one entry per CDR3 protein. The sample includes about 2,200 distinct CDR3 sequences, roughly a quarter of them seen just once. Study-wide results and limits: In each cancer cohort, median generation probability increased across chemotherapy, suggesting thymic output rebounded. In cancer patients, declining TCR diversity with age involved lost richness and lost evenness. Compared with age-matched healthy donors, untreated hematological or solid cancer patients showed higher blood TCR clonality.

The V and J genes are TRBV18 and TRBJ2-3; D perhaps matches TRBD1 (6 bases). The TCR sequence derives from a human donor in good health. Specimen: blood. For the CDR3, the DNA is TGTGCCAGTACAGGACAGACAACAGATACGCAGTATTTT. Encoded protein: CASTGQTTDTQYF. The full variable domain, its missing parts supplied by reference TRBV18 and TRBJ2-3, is NAGVMQNPRHLVRRRGQEARLRCSPMKGHSHVYWYRQLPEEGLKFMVYLQKENIIDESGMPKERFSAEFPKEGPSILRIQQVVRGDSAAYFCASTGQTTDTQYFGPGTRLTVL.